The T cell receptor (beta chain) described here comes from a study of cytomegalovirus exposure and HLA in healthy donors. This PCR relied on a set of 60 Vbeta primers and 13 Jbeta primers. Here immunoSEQ multiplex PCR was the method, and the copy in TCRdb shows in-frame clones only, minus some. The sample lists 90,000 to 110,000 clones, around 70% occurring once. The ends were cut back, 7 bases at V and 2 bases at J, with 14 bases in the middle. CDR1 LNHDA and CDR2 SQIVND come from the germline V gene (reference sequence). The CDR3 totals 14 residues. Source material: PBMCs. This sequence originates from a man aged 25 to 45 in good health and CMV-seronegative. The chain is built from TRBV19 and TRBJ1-1; tentative D call: TRBD1 (6 bases). CDR3 residues: CASTGYRANTEAFF. The CDR3 DNA follows: TGTGCCAGTACAGGGTACAGGGCTAACACTGAAGCTTTCTTT.